Below, 14 T cell receptor beta chains from the same sample are listed, as sequenced in a study of cytomegalovirus exposure and HLA in healthy donors. Researchers ran the PCR with 60 Vbeta and 13 Jbeta primers. Assay: immunoSEQ multiplex PCR; the TCRdb copy retains only in-frame clones and omits some. The table has over 35,000 clones, under 65% seen once; the top ten hold roughly 9.4%. Material: PBMCs. The receptor set was obtained from a human donor in good health.

The rearrangement joins TRBV7-2 to TRBJ2-7; possibly TRBD2 for D (6 bases). V was pared by 3 bases and J by 6 bases, with 18 bases between. This CDR3 has 15 amino acids. Germline V gives CDR1 SGHTA, CDR2 FQGNSA. The CDR3 DNA follows: TGTGCCAGCAGCTTTGCGGTCGGGGGACTCGCCGAGCAGTACTTC. Amino acids: CASSFAVGGLAEQYF.

The chain carries TRBV6-5 and TRBJ2-7; D is unclear. V lost 6 bases and J lost 4, with 10 bases in between. The V gene's germline CDR1 is MNHEY and CDR2 SVGAGI. The CDR3 runs 12 residues. This CDR3 reads CASRTVPYEQYF. The CDR3 DNA reads as TGTGCCAGCAGAACAGTTCCGTACGAGCAGTACTTC.

The chain recombines TRBV7-2 with TRBJ1-4; D uncertain. The germline V and J ends were trimmed by 3 bases and 0 bases, with 8 bases remaining between them. The CDR3 sequence is 15 residues long. CDR1 and CDR2 (germline): SGHTA, FQGNSA. Here the CDR3 DNA reads TGTGCCAGCAGCTTGCGGGGAACAACTAATGAAAAACTGTTTTTT. Translated: CASSLRGTTNEKLFF.

The chain is built from TRBV7-9 and TRBJ1-2; 9 bases are shared with TRBD1. Germline lookup yields CDR1 SEHNR and CDR2 FQNEAQ (reference sequence). J lost 3 bases, V lost 5 bases, and 4 bases had no gene match. The CDR3 length is 14 residues. Here the CDR3 reads CASSRTGADYGYTF. CDR3 DNA sequence: TGTGCCAGCAGCCGGACAGGGGCGGACTATGGCTACACCTTC.

The chain is built from TRBV11-2 and TRBJ2-7; TRBD2 agrees at 10 bases. The CDR3 consists of 16 residues. From germline, CDR1 is SGHAT and CDR2 FQNNGV. V was pared by 1 base and J by 7 bases, with 10 bases of the junction left unmatched. CDR3 in DNA: TGTGCCAGCAGCTTAGTAGCGGGGGGATACTTTAAGGAGCAGTACTTC. Protein sequence: CASSLVAGGYFKEQYF.

This clone has a handful of counts. The rearrangement joins TRBV11-2 to TRBJ2-3; a possible D gene is TRBD2 (5 bases). This CDR3 has 14 residues. V lost 4 bases, J lost 0 bases, and 8 bases lay in between. The germline V gene encodes CDR1 SGHAT and CDR2 FQNNGV. This CDR3 is CASSSLASTDTQYF. CDR3 DNA: TGTGCCAGCAGCTCGTTAGCGAGCACAGATACGCAGTATTTT.

The chain links TRBV5-1 to TRBJ1-1; a possible D gene is TRBD1 (5 bases). The germline V gene encodes CDR1 SGHRS and CDR2 YFSETQ. Trimming took 2 bases from V and 5 from J, leaving 7 bases between them. This CDR3 has 12 residues. CDR3: CASSFSGTEAFF. The CDR3 bases are TGCGCCAGCAGCTTCTCAGGGACTGAAGCTTTCTTT.

The chain carries TRBV5-1 and TRBJ2-7; 7 bases are a match to TRBD1. The CDR3 has 14 residues. The junction had 7 bases not matched to a gene; V was cut back by 5 bases and J by 2 bases. From germline, CDR1 is SGHRS and CDR2 YFSETQ. The CDR3 sequence: CASRITGQTYEQYF. The DNA of the CDR3 is TGCGCCAGCAGGATTACGGGACAGACCTACGAGCAGTACTTC.

The chain couples TRBV10-3 to TRBJ1-6; 7 nucleotides line up with TRBD1. Germline V gene sequence: CDR1 ENHRY, CDR2 SYGVKD. The length of the CDR3 is 15 residues. The J segment lost 7 bases and the V segment lost 2 bases, leaving 5 bases of the junction unmatched. Here the CDR3 DNA reads TGTGCCATCAGTGAGCCGAGGGGGCGGAATTCACCCCTCCACTTT. It yields the protein CAISEPRGRNSPLHF.

The V call is TRBV5-1, the J call TRBJ2-3, with D possibly being TRBD2 (5 bases). CDR3 length equals 13 residues. V shed 4 bases and J shed 6 bases, with 12 bases lying between them. CDR1 and CDR2 from the germline V gene are SGHRS and YFSETQ. CDR3 sequence reads: CASSAVRADTQYF. The CDR3 bases are TGCGCCAGCAGCGCTGTGAGGGCCGATACGCAGTATTTT.

Only a few counts were recorded for this clone. At one end, the junction sequence differs from germline, possibly due to a read error. The chain carries TRBV7-7 and TRBJ1-1; D not certain. The CDR3 has 13 amino acids. The V gene's germline CDR1 is SSHAT and CDR2 FNYEAQ (reference sequence). The CDR3 loop is CASSLYLNTEAFF. CDR3 bases: TGTGCTAGCAGCTTATATCTGAACACTGAAGCTTTCTTT.

This chain uses TRBV2 with TRBJ1-6, with TRBD1 matching 10 bases. Germline loops: CDR1 SNHLY, CDR2 FYNNEI. Germline trimming cut 7 bases from V and 5 bases from J; bases unmatched to any gene: 14. This CDR3 region has 18 residues. This CDR3 is CASKGDRGSRQDNSPLHF. The CDR3 nucleotides are TGTGCCAGCAAGGGGGACAGGGGTTCTCGTCAGGATAATTCACCCCTCCACTTT. The variable domain in full, with the rest retrieved from reference TRBV2 and TRBJ1-6, is EPEVTQTPSHQVTQMGQEVILRCVPISNHLYFYWYRQILGQKVEFLVSFYNNEISEKSEIFDDQFSVERPDGSNFTLKIRSTKLEDSAMYFCASKGDRGSRQDNSPLHFGNGTRLTVT.

The CDR3 DNA follows: TGCAGTGCTAGAGCTGGGGGGGGCTACACCTTC. Encoded protein: CSARAGGGYTF. This chain links TRBV20-1 with TRBJ1-2, with D perhaps matching TRBD1 (5 bases). The V end was cut by 1 base, the J end by 8 bases, with 8 bases between. From germline, CDR1 is DFQATT and CDR2 SNEGSKA (reference sequence). This CDR3 region has 11 residues.

V gene TRBV10-3 combines with J gene TRBJ2-5; tentative D call: TRBD2 (7 bases). The germline V and J ends were trimmed by 3 bases and 4 bases, with 24 bases remaining between them. This CDR3 is 18 amino acids long. Germline assignment: CDR1 ENHRY and CDR2 SYGVKD. The CDR3 DNA reads as TGTGCCATCAGTGACCCATTGGGGGGGCGTACTCCGGGAGAGACCCAGTACTTC. Protein: CAISDPLGGRTPGETQYF.